This T cell receptor (beta chain) derives from a study of Graves' ophthalmopathy and Graves' hyperthyroidism. Whole-study results and caveats: Clonotypes were expanded in thyroid at above 0.001 frequency, and most also appeared in blood.

This CDR3 contains 13 residues. With V trimmed by 4 bases and J by 6 bases, 4 bases remained unmatched. Germline lookup yields CDR1 MNHEY and CDR2 SMNVEV (reference sequence). Concerning this clonotype itself: What it recognizes is unknown.

Orbital computed tomography and thyroid ultrasound, along with TRAb, serum thyroxine and clinical symptoms, underpinned diagnosis. Amplified material comprised TCR beta CDR3 regions derived from RNA transcripts. HTBI primers primed a first-round RT-PCR, and a second-round multiplex PCR followed. Via MiXCR, TCRdb re-called the multiplex PCR reads, giving one row per CDR3 protein. The table has almost 750,000 distinct CDR3 sequences, about 44% seen once. This chain uses TRBV27 with TRBJ2-7; TRBD1 matches 9 bases. The sequence derives from an adult man with Graves' ophthalmopathy. Sequenced sample: peripheral blood. CDR3 in DNA: TGTGCCAGCAGTTGGGACAGGGAGGGCGAGCAGTACTTC. This encodes CASSWDREGEQYF.